This TCR beta chain was captured in a study of metastatic and nonmetastatic thyroid tumors. Study as a whole: Where malignant and benign thyroid patients were concerned, repertoires were compared across blood and tumor or nodule tissue.

The trim removed 4 bases at V and 5 bases at J, leaving 2 bases unmatched. The length of the CDR3 is 13 residues. The germline V gene has CDR1 LGHDT and CDR2 YNNKEL (reference sequence). TCRdb reprocessed the PCR reads via MiXCR. The sample includes 11,000 or so clones, 10% to 15% of them seen just once. This clone was seen ten or more times. Its specificity is not known. Patients were all untreated before their thyroid surgery. Regarding the study as a whole: Reports indicated that malignant thyroid tumors showed significantly higher TCR beta diversity than benign nodules did, in blood and tumor.

The clonotype comes from a female donor with papillary thyroid cancer or a benign thyroid nodule (not recorded which). Some clones in this sample may be carry-over from other donors' samples. J is TRBJ2-5 and V is TRBV3-1; 9 bases fit TRBD1. Sequencing used blood. CDR3 sequence reads: CASSPGTGETQYF. CDR3 in DNA: TGTGCCAGCAGCCCCGGGACAGGGGAGACCCAGTACTTC.